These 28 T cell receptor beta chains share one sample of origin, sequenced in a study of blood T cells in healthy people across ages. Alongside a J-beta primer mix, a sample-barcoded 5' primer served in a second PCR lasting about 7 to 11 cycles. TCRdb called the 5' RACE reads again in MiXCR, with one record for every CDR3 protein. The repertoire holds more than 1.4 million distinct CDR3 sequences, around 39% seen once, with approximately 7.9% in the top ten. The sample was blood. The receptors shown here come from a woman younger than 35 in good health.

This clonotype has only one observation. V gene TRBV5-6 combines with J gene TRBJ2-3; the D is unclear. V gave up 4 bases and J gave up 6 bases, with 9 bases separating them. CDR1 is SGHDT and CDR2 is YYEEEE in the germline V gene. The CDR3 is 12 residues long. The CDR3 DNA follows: TGTGCCAGCAGCCCCAAAGAGGATACGCAGTATTTT. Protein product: CASSPKEDTQYF. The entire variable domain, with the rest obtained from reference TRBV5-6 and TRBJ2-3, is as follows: DAGVTQSPTHLIKTRGQQVTLRCSPKSGHDTVSWYQQALGQGPQFIFQYYEEEERQRGNFPDRFSGHQFPNYSSELNVNALLLGDSALYLCASSPKEDTQYFGPGTRLTVL.

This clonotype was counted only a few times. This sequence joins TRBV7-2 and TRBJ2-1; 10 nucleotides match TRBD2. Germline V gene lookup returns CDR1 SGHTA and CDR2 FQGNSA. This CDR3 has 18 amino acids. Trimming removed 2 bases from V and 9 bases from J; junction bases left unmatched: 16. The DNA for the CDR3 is TGTGCCAGCAGCTTACATACTAGCGGGGACGGTCAAGTAAGTGAGCAGTTCTTC. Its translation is CASSLHTSGDGQVSEQFF.

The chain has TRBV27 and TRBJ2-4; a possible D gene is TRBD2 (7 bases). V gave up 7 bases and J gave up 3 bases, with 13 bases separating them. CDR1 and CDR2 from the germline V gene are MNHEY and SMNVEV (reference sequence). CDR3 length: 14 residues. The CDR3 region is CASTLRGGKNIQYF. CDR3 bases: TGTGCCAGCACCCTTAGGGGGGGCAAAAACATTCAGTACTTC.

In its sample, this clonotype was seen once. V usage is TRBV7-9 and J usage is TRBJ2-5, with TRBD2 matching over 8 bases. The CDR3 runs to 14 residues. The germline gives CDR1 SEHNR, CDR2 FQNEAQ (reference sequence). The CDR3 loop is CAAAPTSVQETQYF. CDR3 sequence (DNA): TGTGCAGCAGCCCCGACTAGCGTTCAAGAGACCCAGTACTTC. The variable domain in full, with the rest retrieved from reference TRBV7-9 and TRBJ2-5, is DTGVSQNPRHKITKRGQNVTFRCDPISEHNRLYWYRQTLGQGPEFLTYFQNEAQLEKSRLLSDRFSAERPKGSFSTLEIQRTEQGDSAMYLCAAAPTSVQETQYFGPGTRLLVL.

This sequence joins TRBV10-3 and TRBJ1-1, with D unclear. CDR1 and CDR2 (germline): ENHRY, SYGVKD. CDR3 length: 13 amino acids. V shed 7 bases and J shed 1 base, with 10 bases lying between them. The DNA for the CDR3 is TGTGCCATCAAGGCGGCTACGAACACTGAAGCTTTCTTT. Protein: CAIKAATNTEAFF.

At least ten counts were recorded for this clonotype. The CDR3 sequence is CSVGSGQSTNEKLFF. CDR3 DNA: TGCAGCGTCGGGTCCGGACAGTCAACTAATGAAAAACTGTTTTTT. This chain uses TRBV29-1 with TRBJ1-4; D perhaps matches TRBD1 (6 bases). CDR1 is SQVTM, CDR2 ANQGSEA, per germline. Trimming pared 6 bases from V and 0 bases from J, leaving 14 bases between. CDR3 length: 15 residues.

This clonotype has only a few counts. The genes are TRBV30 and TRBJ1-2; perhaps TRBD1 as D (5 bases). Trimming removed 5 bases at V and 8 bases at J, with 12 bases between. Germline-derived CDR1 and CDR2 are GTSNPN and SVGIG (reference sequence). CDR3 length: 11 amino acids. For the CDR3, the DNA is TGTGCCTGGGGGGGAGGGTTCGGCTACACCTTC. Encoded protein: CAWGGGFGYTF.

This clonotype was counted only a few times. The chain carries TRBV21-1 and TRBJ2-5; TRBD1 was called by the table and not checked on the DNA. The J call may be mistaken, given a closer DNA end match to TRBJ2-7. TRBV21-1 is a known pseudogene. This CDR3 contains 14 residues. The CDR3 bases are TGTGCCAGCAGCGAAGGGGGACAGGAGGGCGAGCAGTACTTC. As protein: CASSEGGQEGEQYF.

The CDR3 coding sequence is TGCAGTGCCCTCTTGGAGGGAGTTTTCCCCAATGAGCAGTTCTTC. It translates to CSALLEGVFPNEQFF. V and J are TRBV20-1 and TRBJ2-1, with a possible D match to TRBD2 (6 bases). Looked up from germline, CDR1 is DFQATT and CDR2 is SNEGSKA (reference sequence). The CDR3 has 15 residues. V shed 6 bases and J shed 6 bases, with 21 bases lying between them.

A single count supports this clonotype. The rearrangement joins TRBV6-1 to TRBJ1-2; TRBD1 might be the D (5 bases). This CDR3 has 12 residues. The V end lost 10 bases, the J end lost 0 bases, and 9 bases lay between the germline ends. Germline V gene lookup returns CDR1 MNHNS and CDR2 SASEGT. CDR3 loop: CAIRTTNYGYTF. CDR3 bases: TGTGCCATCAGGACAACTAACTATGGCTACACCTTC.

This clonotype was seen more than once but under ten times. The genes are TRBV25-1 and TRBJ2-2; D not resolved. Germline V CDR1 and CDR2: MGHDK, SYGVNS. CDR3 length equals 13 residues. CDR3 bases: TGTGCTTCCCAGGCGGCGAACACCGGGGAGCTGTTTTTT. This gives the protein CASQAANTGELFF.

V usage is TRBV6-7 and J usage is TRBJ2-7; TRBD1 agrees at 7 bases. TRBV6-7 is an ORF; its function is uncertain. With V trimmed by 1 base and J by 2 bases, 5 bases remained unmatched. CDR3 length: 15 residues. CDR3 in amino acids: CASSYYRTGTYEQYF. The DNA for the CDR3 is TGTGCCAGCAGTTACTATAGGACAGGCACCTACGAGCAGTACTTC.

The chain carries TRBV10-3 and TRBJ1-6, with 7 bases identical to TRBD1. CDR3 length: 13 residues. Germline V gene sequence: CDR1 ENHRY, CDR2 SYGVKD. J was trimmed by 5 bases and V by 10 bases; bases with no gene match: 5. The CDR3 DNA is TGTGCCAGCCGGGACAGAGATAATTCACCCCTCCACTTT. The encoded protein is CASRDRDNSPLHF.

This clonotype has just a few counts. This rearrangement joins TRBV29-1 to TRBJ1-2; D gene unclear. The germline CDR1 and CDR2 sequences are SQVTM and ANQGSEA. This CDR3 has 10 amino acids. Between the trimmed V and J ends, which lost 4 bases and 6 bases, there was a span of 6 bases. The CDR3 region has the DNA TGCAGCGTTGTTCTCGATGGCTACACCTTC. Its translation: CSVVLDGYTF.

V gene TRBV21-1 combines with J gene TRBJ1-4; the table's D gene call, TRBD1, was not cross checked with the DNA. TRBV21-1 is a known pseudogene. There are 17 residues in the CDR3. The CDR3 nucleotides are TGTGCCAGCAGCAAAAGGGGGGAGACAGCCGATAATGAAAAACTGTTTTTT. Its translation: CASSKRGETADNEKLFF.

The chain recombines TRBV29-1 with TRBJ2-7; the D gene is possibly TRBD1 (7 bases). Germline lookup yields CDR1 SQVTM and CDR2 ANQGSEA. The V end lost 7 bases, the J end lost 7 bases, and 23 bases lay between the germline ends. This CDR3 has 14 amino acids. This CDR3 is CSARPGAGGREQYF. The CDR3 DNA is TGCAGCGCCCGTCCGGGGGCAGGGGGAAGGGAGCAGTACTTC.

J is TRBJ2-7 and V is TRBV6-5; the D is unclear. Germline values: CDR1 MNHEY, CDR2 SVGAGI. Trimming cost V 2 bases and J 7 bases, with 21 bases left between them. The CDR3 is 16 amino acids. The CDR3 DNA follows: TGTGCCAGCAGTTACGACGCCCCGGGCCCCTTGAGGGAGCAGTACTTC. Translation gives CASSYDAPGPLREQYF.

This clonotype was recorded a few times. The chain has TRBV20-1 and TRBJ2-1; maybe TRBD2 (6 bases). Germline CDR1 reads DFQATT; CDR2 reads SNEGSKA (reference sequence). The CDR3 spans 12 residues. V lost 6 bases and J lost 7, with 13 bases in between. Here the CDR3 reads CSAWGDRNEQFF. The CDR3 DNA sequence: TGCAGTGCGTGGGGGGATCGAAATGAGCAGTTCTTC.

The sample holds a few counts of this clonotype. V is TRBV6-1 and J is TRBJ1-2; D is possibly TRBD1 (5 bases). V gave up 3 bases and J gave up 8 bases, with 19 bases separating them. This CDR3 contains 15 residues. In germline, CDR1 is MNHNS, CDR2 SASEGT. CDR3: CASSDGPISREGYTF. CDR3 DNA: TGTGCCAGCAGTGATGGGCCCATCTCCAGGGAAGGCTACACCTTC.

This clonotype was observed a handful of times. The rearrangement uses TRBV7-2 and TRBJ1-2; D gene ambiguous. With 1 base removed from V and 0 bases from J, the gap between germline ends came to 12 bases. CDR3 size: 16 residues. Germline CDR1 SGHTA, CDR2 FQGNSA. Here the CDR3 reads CASSLVAQASNYGYTF. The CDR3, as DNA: TGTGCCAGCAGCTTAGTCGCGCAGGCTTCTAACTATGGCTACACCTTC.

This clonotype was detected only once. CDR3 amino acids: CSARDTQLALAAQYF. Written as DNA, the CDR3 is TGCAGTGCTAGAGACACCCAACTAGCGCTGGCGGCCCAGTACTTC. The chain has TRBV20-1 and TRBJ2-5, with 7 bases that match TRBD2. The germline CDR1 and CDR2 sequences are DFQATT and SNEGSKA (reference sequence). V trimming: 0 bases; J trimming: 9 bases; junction bases outside the gene matches: 13. This CDR3 is 15 amino acids long.

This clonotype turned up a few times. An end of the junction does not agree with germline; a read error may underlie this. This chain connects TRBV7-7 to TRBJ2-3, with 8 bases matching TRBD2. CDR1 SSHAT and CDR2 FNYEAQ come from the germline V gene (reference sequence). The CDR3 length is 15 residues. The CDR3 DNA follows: TGTGCTAGCAGCTCTGGGACTAGTCCCACAGATACGCAGTATTTT. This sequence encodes CASSSGTSPTDTQYF.

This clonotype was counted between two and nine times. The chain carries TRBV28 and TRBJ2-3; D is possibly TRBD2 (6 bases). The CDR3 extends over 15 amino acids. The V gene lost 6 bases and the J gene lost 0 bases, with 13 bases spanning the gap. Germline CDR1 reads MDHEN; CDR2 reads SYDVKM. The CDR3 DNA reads TGTGCCAGCAGCCTAGGGAGGATTAGCACAGATACGCAGTATTTT. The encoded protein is CASSLGRISTDTQYF.

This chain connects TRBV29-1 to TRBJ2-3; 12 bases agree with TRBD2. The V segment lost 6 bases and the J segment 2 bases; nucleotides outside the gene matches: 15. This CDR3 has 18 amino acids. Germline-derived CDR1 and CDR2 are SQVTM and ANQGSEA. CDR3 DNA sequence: TGCAGCGTCGCTGGACTAGCGGGAAGTTACCCCTCCACAGATACGCAGTATTTT. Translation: CSVAGLAGSYPSTDTQYF.

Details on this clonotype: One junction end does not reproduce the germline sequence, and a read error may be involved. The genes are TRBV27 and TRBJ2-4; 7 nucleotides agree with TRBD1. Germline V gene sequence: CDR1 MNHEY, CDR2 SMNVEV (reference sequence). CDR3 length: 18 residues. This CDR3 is CAISPAGTAPTIKNIQYF. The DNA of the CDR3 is TGTGCCATCAGTCCCGCCGGGACAGCCCCAACTATCAAAAACATTCAGTACTTC.

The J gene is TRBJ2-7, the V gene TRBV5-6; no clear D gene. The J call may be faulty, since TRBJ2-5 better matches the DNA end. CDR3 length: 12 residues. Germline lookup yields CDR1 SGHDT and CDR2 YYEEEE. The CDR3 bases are TGTGCCAGCAGCTTCAGCTGGGAGACCCAGTACTTC. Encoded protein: CASSFSWETQYF.

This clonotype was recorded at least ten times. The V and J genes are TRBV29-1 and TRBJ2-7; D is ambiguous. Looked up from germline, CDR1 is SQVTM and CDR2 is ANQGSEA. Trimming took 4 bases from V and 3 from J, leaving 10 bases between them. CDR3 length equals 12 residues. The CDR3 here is CSVGVTYYEQYF. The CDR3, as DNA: TGCAGCGTTGGGGTTACATACTACGAGCAGTACTTC.

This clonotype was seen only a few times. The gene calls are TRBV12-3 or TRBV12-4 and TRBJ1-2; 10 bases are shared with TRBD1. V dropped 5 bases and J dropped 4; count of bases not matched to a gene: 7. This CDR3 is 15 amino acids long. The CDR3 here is CASSLPGQGSYGYTF. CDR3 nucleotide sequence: TGTGCCAGCAGTCTCCCGGGACAGGGGTCCTATGGCTACACCTTC.